This TCR beta chain appears in the sequencing data of a study of T cells in Graves' hyperthyroidism and ophthalmopathy. Using RNA transcripts as the source, TCR beta CDR3 regions were amplified. First-round RT-PCR targeting the TCR CDR3 was performed with the HTBI primer set. TCRdb reprocessed the multiplex PCR reads via MiXCR and lists one record per CDR3 protein. Of some 770,000 distinct CDR3 sequences listed, less than 20% were seen once; the top ten hold around 7.7%. Germline V gene data show CDR1 as SGHTA and CDR2 as FQGNSA. V lost 3 bases and J lost 9; bases outside the gene matches: 6. The CDR3 has 14 residues. Orbital computed tomography and thyroid ultrasound, together with serum TRAb and thyroxine and clinical symptoms, were used for diagnoses. This clonotype was found many times.

The genes are TRBV7-2 and TRBJ2-1; TRBD1 matches at 9 bases. The TCR comes from a man aged 18 to 35 with Graves' hyperthyroidism. Sequenced sample: blood. For the CDR3, the DNA is TGTGCCAGCAGCTTTGCCACAGGGGGCACTGAGCAGTTCTTC. This sequence encodes CASSFATGGTEQFF.